This is a list of T cell receptor beta chains from one sample in a study of shared clonotypes between healthy human individuals. TCRdb keeps only in-frame clones here, not all; method: immunoSEQ multiplex PCR. The sample has roughly 600,000 clones; 95% to 98% are singletons. The specimen sequenced was naive CD8+ T cells sorted from blood. Source of these receptors: a man younger than 45 in good health. CDR3s include the opening cysteine and the closing phenylalanine or tryptophan. D genes are given only for firm matches. Not every row has a clone size; where given, it reads once, few, many or a size class.

j_call	d_call	clone_size	v_call	cdr3_nt	cdr3_aa
TRBJ2-7	TRBD1	NA	TRBV7-8	TGTGCCAGCAGCTTACCGGGACAGGGTGGAGAGCAGTACTTC	CASSLPGQGGEQYF
TRBJ2-7	TRBD1	NA	TRBV6-5	TGTGCCAGCAGGATCACAGGGGATATAACCTACGAGCAGTACTTC	CASRITGDITYEQYF
TRBJ1-1	NA	NA	TRBV5-4	TGTGCCAGCAGACTCGTGGGCTTGAACACTGAAGCTTTCTTT	CASRLVGLNTEAFF
TRBJ2-2	NA	NA	TRBV5-1	TGCGCCAGCAGCTTGGGCACTATGAGCCCCGGCGGGGAGCTGTTTTTT	CASSLGTMSPGGELFF
TRBJ1-1	NA	NA	TRBV27	TGTGCCAGCAGTCCCCATATACCTCAGGGGATCACTGAAGCTTTCTTT	CASSPHIPQGITEAFF
TRBJ2-7	NA	NA	TRBV27	TGTGCCAGCAGTTTATCGGTCCCTCCCTACGAGCAGTACTTC	CASSLSVPPYEQYF
TRBJ2-1	TRBD2	NA	TRBV7-6	TGTGCCAGCAGCTTCGTCACCCGGGAACTAGCGATTTACAATGAGCAGTTCTTC	CASSFVTRELAIYNEQFF
TRBJ2-1	TRBD1	NA	TRBV27	TGTGCCAGCAGTCTTGAATCGGGACAGGTTGGCAATGAGCAGTTCTTC	CASSLESGQVGNEQFF
TRBJ1-1	NA	once	TRBV7-9	TGTGCCAGCTCGGTTAGGGGCACTGAAGCTTTCTTT	CASSVRGTEAFF
TRBJ2-1	TRBD2	NA	TRBV11-3	TGTGCCGGACGGACTAGCGGGAGGGAAAATGAGCAGTTCTTC	CAGRTSGRENEQFF
TRBJ2-2	NA	NA	TRBV30	TGTGCCTGGACCTCCCTCGATAAAGGCGGGGAGCTGTTTTTT	CAWTSLDKGGELFF
TRBJ2-3	NA	NA	TRBV27	TGTGCCAGCAGTTTACGCCCGTGGAGCACAGATACGCAGTATTTT	CASSLRPWSTDTQYF
TRBJ1-1	NA	NA	TRBV30	TGTGCCTGGAGTGTATTCGACAGGACGAAAGAGGAAGCTTTCTTT	CAWSVFDRTKEEAFF
TRBJ2-2	NA	NA	TRBV9	TGTGCCAGCAGCGCGGACTTCACCGGGGAGCTGTTTTTT	CASSADFTGELFF
TRBJ2-7	TRBD1	NA	TRBV29-1	TGCAGCGTTGAAGATGGGGACAGAGAACTCGACGAGCAGTACTTC	CSVEDGDRELDEQYF
TRBJ2-3	NA	NA	TRBV11-2	TGTGCCAGCAGCTTAGCGGCTTTCGCAGATACGCAGTATTTT	CASSLAAFADTQYF
TRBJ2-3	NA	NA	TRBV5-1	TGCGCCAGCAGCTTGGTGGGGCAGGGCACAGATACGCAGTATTTT	CASSLVGQGTDTQYF
TRBJ1-1	TRBD1	NA	TRBV7-9	TGTGCCAGCACCCCGGGGACAGGACGAACTGAAGCTTTCTTT	CASTPGTGRTEAFF
TRBJ2-7	NA	NA	TRBV9	TGTGCCAGCAGCGTAGGGGACGGTGAAACCTACGAGCAGTACTTC	CASSVGDGETYEQYF
TRBJ2-1	TRBD2	NA	TRBV5-4	TGTGCCATCCAAGGACTAGCGCGCGATGAGCAGTTCTTC	CAIQGLARDEQFF
TRBJ2-5	NA	NA	TRBV29-1	TGCAGCGTTGAAGCGGAGGGAGAGACCCAGTACTTC	CSVEAEGETQYF
TRBJ1-5	NA	NA	TRBV27	TGTGCCAGCAGTTTATCGACAATGCAGCCCCAGCATTTT	CASSLSTMQPQHF
TRBJ2-1	NA	NA	TRBV14	TGTGCCAGCAGCCAAGATTACGAGGGGTTTGACTACAATGAGCAGTTCTTC	CASSQDYEGFDYNEQFF
TRBJ2-3	NA	NA	TRBV27	TGTGCCAGCAGCCGACTGGAGACAGATACGCAGTATTTT	CASSRLETDTQYF
TRBJ2-3	NA	NA	TRBV6-5	TGTGCCAGCAGCTTCGGGCCCCCCGAGGCAGATACGCAGTATTTT	CASSFGPPEADTQYF
TRBJ2-7	NA	NA	TRBV11-1	TGTGCCAGCAGCTCTCTACCGCGACAGGCCGGGAACGAGCAGTACTTC	CASSSLPRQAGNEQYF
TRBJ2-3	NA	NA	TRBV19	TGTGCCAGCATCAACAGGGTTACAGATACGCAGTATTTT	CASINRVTDTQYF
TRBJ2-2	NA	NA	TRBV27	TGTGCCAGCAGTTTATCGGTCAGACTAGCCGGGGAGCTGTTTTTT	CASSLSVRLAGELFF
TRBJ2-7	TRBD2	once	TRBV28	TGTGCCAGCAGTAACGGACTAGCTGCTGCCTACGAGCAGTACTTC	CASSNGLAAAYEQYF
TRBJ1-5	NA	NA	TRBV7-9	TGTGCCAGCAGCTCCGGTAGCAATCAGCCCCAGCATTTT	CASSSGSNQPQHF
TRBJ2-3	NA	NA	TRBV27	TGTGCCAGCAACCCCCGTTCGCTTCCCCCGACCGGGTACACAGATACGCAGTATTTT	CASNPRSLPPTGYTDTQYF
TRBJ2-2	NA	NA	TRBV30	TGTGCCTGGTCCTTAGGTCCCGGGGAGCTGTTTTTT	CAWSLGPGELFF
TRBJ2-7	TRBD2	NA	TRBV4-2	TGTGCCAGCAGCCAAGGGAGTAGCGGGAGTTACGAGCAGTACTTC	CASSQGSSGSYEQYF
TRBJ2-3	NA	NA	TRBV5-4	TGTGCCAGCAGCTTTGTGGGTCTTCTGGATACGCAGTATTTT	CASSFVGLLDTQYF